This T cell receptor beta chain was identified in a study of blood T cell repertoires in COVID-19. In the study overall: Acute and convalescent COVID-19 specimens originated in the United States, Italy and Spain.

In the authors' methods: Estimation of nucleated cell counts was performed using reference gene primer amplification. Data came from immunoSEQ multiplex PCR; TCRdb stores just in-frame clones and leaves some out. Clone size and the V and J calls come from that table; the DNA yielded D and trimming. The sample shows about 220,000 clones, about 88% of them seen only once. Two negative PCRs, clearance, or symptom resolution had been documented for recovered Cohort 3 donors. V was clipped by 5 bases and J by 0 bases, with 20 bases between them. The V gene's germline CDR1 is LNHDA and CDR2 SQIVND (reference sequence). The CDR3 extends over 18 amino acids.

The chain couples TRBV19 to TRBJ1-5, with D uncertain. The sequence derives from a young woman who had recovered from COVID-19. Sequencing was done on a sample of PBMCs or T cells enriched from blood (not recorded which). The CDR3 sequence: CASSRRVSNSDSNQPQHF. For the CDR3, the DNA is TGTGCCAGTAGTCGCCGGGTCAGCAACTCTGATAGCAATCAGCCCCAGCATTTT.